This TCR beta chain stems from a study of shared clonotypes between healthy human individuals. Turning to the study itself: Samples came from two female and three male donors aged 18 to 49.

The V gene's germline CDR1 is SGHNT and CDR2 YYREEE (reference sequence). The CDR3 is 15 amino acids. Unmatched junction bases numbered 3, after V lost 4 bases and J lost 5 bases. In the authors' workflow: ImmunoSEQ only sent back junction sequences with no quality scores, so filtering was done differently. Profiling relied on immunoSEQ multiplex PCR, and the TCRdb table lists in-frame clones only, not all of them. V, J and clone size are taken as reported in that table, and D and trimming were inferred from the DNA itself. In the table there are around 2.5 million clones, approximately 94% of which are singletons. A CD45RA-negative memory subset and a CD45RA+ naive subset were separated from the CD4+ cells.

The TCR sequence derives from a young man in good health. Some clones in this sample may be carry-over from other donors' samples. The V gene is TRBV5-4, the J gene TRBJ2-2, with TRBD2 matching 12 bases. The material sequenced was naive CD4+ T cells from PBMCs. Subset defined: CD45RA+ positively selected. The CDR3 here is CASSPGTSGTGELFF. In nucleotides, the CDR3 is TGTGCCAGCAGCCCCGGGACTAGCGGGACCGGGGAGCTGTTTTTT.